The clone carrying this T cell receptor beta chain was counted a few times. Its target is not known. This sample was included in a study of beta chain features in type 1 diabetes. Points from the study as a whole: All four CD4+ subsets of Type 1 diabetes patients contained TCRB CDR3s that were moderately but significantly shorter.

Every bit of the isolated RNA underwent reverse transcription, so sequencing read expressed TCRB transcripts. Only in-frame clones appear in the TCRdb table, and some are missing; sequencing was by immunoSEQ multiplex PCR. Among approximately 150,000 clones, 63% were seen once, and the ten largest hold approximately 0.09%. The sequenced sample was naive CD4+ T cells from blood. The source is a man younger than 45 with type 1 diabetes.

This chain's CDR3 is CASSQETGNTEAFF. The CDR3 DNA sequence: TGCGCCAGCAGCCAAGAAACAGGGAACACTGAAGCTTTCTTT. The chain couples TRBV4-3 to TRBJ1-1; the D gene is possibly TRBD1 (5 bases). CDR3 length: 14 amino acids. V was pared by 0 bases and J by 1 base, with 6 bases between. CDR1 and CDR2 from the germline V gene are LGHNA and YSLEER.